One sample yielded the 8 T cell receptor beta chains listed below, sequenced in a study of vaccination and CD4 T cells after COVID-19. What these receptors recognize is not known. As for treatment: approximately 10-day PBMC culture with coronavirus spike peptide pools or control peptides (ViraFEST assay). With the Oncomine TCR Beta short-read assay, DNA from cultured CD4+ T cells was sequenced. TCRdb called the PCR reads again in MiXCR, with one record for every CDR3 protein. The sample shows 8,500 to 11,000 distinct CDR3 sequences, roughly three fifths of them seen only once. Sequencing was carried out using CD4+ T cells from blood, cultured in vitro. These receptors originate from a human donor who had recovered from COVID-19.

This sequence joins TRBV30 and TRBJ2-7; D may be TRBD1 or TRBD2 (6 bases each). V lost 1 base and J 6 bases, leaving 10 bases between the germline ends. Germline CDR1 and CDR2: GTSNPN and SVGIG (reference sequence). The CDR3 is 12 residues long. The CDR3 DNA sequence: TGTGCCTGGAGTGGAGGGGGAGGCGAGCAGTACTTC. Translated: CAWSGGGGEQYF.

The rearrangement joins TRBV4-3 to TRBJ2-2, with 7 bases aligning to TRBD2. The CDR3 has 17 amino acids. Germline V lookup: CDR1 LGHNA, CDR2 YSLEER. Losses at the gene ends were 0 bases for V and 4 bases for J; bases not matched to a gene: 8. The CDR3 nucleotides read TGCGCCAGCAGCCAAGAACGGGGGGTCTCGGTCACCGGGGAGCTGTTTTTT. Its protein is CASSQERGVSVTGELFF.

The chain has TRBV27 and TRBJ2-5, with 9 bases matching TRBD2. This CDR3 is built from 16 residues. The V gene's germline CDR1 is MNHEY and CDR2 SMNVEV (reference sequence). V lost 4 bases to trimming and J lost 5 bases; unmatched junction nucleotides: 11. CDR3 sequence (DNA): TGTGCCAGCAGTTCCGCCGGCGGGGGGGGAGGGGAGACCCAGTACTTC. This codes for CASSSAGGGGGETQYF.

This clonotype occurred a few times. The gene calls are TRBV7-9 and TRBJ1-6; TRBD1 is a possible D gene (6 bases). V was trimmed by 5 bases and J by 6 bases, leaving 17 bases between them. The length of the CDR3 is 16 residues. Germline CDR1 reads SEHNR; CDR2 reads FQNEAQ (reference sequence). Here the CDR3 DNA reads TGTGCCAGCAGCCGCACCGGGACACCTTCTAATTCACCCCTCCACTTT. The encoded protein is CASSRTGTPSNSPLHF.

The CDR3 nucleotides are TGTGCCAGCAGTTCGCCATTCGGACTAGCGGGCACAGATACGCAGTATTTT. Translated, it gives CASSSPFGLAGTDTQYF. The V gene is TRBV28, the J gene TRBJ2-3; 10 nucleotides match TRBD2. V lost 4 bases and J lost 1; bases outside the gene matches: 8. The CDR3 extends over 17 amino acids. CDR1 and CDR2 (germline): MDHEN, SYDVKM. Combining the CDR3 with reference TRBV28 and TRBJ2-3 gives the whole variable domain DVKVTQSSRYLVKRTGEKVFLECVQDMDHENMFWYRQDPGLGLRLIYFSYDVKMKEKGDIPEGYSVSREKKERFSLILESASTNQTSMYLCASSSPFGLAGTDTQYFGPGTRLTVL.

This clonotype was detected a few times. The chain has TRBV11-3 and TRBJ2-1; 12 bases map to TRBD2. The germline CDR1 and CDR2 sequences are SGHNT and YENEEA. The CDR3 runs to 17 residues. The ends lost 2 bases at V and 7 bases at J; junction bases unmatched: 9. In DNA form, the CDR3 reads TGTGCCAGCAGCTTAAGGCTAGCGGGGGGGCTGGAAAATGAGCAGTTCTTC. Its protein product is CASSLRLAGGLENEQFF.

V is TRBV19 and J is TRBJ2-3; D call uncertain. Per germline, CDR1 LNHDA and CDR2 SQIVND (reference sequence). V was shortened by 5 bases and J by 1 base, with 7 bases between the two germline ends. The CDR3 is 13 amino acids. The CDR3 nucleotides read TGTGCCAGTAGTTCTGGCGGCACAGATACGCAGTATTTT. Translated: CASSSGGTDTQYF. Drawing the rest from reference TRBV19 and TRBJ2-3, the complete variable domain is DGGITQSPKYLFRKEGQNVTLSCEQNLNHDAMYWYRQDPGQGLRLIYYSQIVNDFQKGDIAEGYSVSREKKESFPLTVTSAQKNPTAFYLCASSSGGTDTQYFGPGTRLTVL.

The chain employs TRBV30 and TRBJ1-6; 9 bases align to TRBD1. CDR3 length: 15 amino acids. Looked up from germline, CDR1 is GTSNPN and CDR2 is SVGIG (reference sequence). Germline trimming cut 3 bases from V and 10 bases from J; bases unmatched to any gene: 10. The CDR3 here is CAWSQPGQGTSPLHF. CDR3 nucleotide sequence: TGTGCCTGGAGCCAACCGGGACAGGGTACATCACCCCTCCACTTT.